This T cell receptor (beta chain) was sequenced during a study of blood T cell repertoires in COVID-19. About the study: The samples span acute and convalescent COVID-19 from the United States, Italy and Spain.

In germline, CDR1 is SGHTA, CDR2 FQGNSA. The V gene end was trimmed by 2 bases and the J gene end by 4 bases; junction bases not matched to a gene: 6. This CDR3 spans 16 amino acids. Original data processing: Cell counts per sample came from amplifying reference gene primers. Assay used: immunoSEQ multiplex PCR; TCRdb lists only in-frame clones, some missing. V and J calls plus clone size are reproduced from that table; the DNA served to infer D and trimming. The sample yields some 300,000 clones, roughly 91% seen once. Recruitment covered about two dozen US areas and drew participants whose ages spanned roughly 18 to 89 years. Recovery meant two consecutive negative NP/OP PCR tests, professional clearance, or resolved symptoms.

This TCR derives from a woman between 25 and 40 years old who had recovered from COVID-19. The sample comprised PBMCs or T cells enriched from blood (not recorded which). This chain joins TRBV7-2 and TRBJ2-2; TRBD2 matches at 8 bases. CDR3: CASSLTPLAGTGELFF. The CDR3, as DNA: TGTGCCAGCAGCTTAACCCCCCTAGCGGGCACCGGGGAGCTGTTTTTT.